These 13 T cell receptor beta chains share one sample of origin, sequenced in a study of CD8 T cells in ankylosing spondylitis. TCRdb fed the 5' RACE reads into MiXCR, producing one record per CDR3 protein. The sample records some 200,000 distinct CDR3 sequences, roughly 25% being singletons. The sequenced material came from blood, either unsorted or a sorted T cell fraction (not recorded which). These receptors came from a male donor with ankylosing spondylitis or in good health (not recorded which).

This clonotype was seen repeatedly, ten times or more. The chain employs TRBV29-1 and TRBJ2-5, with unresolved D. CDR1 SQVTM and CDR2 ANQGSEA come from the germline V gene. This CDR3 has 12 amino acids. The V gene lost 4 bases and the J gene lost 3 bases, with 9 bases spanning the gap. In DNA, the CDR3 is TGCAGCGTTGTCGGTATTGAAGAGACCCAGTACTTC. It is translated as CSVVGIEETQYF.

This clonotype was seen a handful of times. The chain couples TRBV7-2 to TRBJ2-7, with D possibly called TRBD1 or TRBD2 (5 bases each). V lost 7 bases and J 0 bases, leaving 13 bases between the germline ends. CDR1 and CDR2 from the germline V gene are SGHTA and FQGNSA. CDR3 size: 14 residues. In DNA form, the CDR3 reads TGTGCCAGCACCGATATTGGGGGCTCCTACGAGCAGTACTTC. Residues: CASTDIGGSYEQYF.

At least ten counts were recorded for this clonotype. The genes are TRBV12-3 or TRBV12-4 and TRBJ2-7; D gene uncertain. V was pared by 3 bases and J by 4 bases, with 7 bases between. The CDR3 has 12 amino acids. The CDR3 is CASSFLLYEQYF. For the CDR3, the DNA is TGTGCCAGCAGTTTCCTTTTGTACGAGCAGTACTTC.

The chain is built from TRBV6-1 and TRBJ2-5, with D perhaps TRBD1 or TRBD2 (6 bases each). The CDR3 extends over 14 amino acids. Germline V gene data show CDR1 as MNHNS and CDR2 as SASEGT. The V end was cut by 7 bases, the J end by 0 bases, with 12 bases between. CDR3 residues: CASNNGGNQETQYF. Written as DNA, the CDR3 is TGTGCCAGCAATAACGGGGGCAACCAAGAGACCCAGTACTTC.

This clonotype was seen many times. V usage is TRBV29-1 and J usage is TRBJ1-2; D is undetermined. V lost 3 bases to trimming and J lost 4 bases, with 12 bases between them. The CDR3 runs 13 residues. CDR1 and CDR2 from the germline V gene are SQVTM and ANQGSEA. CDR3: CSVEPPTGYGYTF. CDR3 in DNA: TGCAGCGTTGAGCCACCAACCGGCTATGGCTACACCTTC.

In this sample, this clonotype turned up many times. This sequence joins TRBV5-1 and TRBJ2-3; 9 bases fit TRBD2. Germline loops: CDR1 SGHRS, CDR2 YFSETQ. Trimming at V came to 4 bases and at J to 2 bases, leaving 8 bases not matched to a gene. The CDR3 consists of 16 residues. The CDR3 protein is CASSQRIAGDTDTQYF. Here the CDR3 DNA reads TGCGCCAGCAGCCAACGGATAGCGGGAGACACAGATACGCAGTATTTT.

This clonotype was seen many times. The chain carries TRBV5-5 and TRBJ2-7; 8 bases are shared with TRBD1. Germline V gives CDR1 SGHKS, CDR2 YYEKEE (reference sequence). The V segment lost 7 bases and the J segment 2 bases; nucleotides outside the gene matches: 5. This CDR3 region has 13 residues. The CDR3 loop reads CASETGDAYEQYF. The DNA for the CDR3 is TGTGCCAGCGAGACAGGGGACGCCTACGAGCAGTACTTC.

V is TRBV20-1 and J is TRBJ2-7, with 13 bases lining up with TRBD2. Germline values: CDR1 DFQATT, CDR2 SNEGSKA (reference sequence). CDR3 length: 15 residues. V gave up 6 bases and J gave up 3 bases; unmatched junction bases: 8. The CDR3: CSARTSGSAYYEQYF. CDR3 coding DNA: TGCAGTGCACGGACTAGCGGGAGTGCTTACTACGAGCAGTACTTC.

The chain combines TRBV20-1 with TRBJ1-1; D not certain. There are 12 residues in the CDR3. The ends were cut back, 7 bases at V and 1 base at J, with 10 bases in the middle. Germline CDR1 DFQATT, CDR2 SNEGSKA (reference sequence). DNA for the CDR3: TGCAGTGTGGCACAGCCGAACACTGAAGCTTTCTTT. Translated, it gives CSVAQPNTEAFF.

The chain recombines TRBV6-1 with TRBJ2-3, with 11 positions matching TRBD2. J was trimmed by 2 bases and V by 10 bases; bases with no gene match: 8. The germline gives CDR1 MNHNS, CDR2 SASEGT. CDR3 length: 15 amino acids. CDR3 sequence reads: CATRLAGHLTDTQYF. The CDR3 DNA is TGTGCCACCAGACTAGCGGGACACCTCACAGATACGCAGTATTTT.

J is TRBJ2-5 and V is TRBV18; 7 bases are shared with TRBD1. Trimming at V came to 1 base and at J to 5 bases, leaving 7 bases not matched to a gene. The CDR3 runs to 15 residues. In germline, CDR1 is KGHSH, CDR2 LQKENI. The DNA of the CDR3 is TGTGCCAGCTCACCACTCGACAGGGTGACGGAGACCCAGTACTTC. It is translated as CASSPLDRVTETQYF.

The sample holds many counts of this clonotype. The chain's CDR3 is CSAAGTSGDIAKNIQYF. CDR3 DNA sequence: TGCAGTGCTGCCGGGACTAGCGGGGATATAGCCAAAAACATTCAGTACTTC. This rearrangement joins TRBV20-1 to TRBJ2-4; 13 bases fit TRBD2. CDR3 length: 17 residues. In germline, CDR1 is DFQATT, CDR2 SNEGSKA (reference sequence). J lost 0 bases, V lost 5 bases, and 7 bases had no gene match.

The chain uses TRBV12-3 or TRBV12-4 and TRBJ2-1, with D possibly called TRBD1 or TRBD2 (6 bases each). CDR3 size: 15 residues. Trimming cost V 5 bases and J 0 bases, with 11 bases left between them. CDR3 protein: CASSVPGASYNEQFF. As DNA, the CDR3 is TGTGCCAGCAGTGTGCCGGGGGCCTCCTACAATGAGCAGTTCTTC.